This T cell receptor (beta chain) comes out of a study of shared clonotypes between healthy human individuals. General study findings and limits: Sequencing depth was a factor that was expected to affect clonotype sharing among donors. In this cohort, only blood was sampled, and tissue repertoires likely differ.

To note about this clone: As yet, its antigen is unknown.

The trim removed 2 bases at V and 6 bases at J, leaving 16 bases unmatched. The CDR3 contains 17 residues. CDR1 and CDR2 from the germline V gene are SGHDT and YYEEEE. Genomic DNA per cell subset filled all wells of several immunoSEQ plates. Sorted-subset replicate PCR reactions contained roughly 200 ng DNA, corresponding to about 30,000 T cell genomes. Some clones are missing from TCRdb's copy, which holds only in-frame ones; the method was immunoSEQ multiplex PCR. Of over 1.4 million clones in the sample, roughly 96% are singletons; the top ten hold 0.95% to 1.5%. The chain recombines TRBV5-6 with TRBJ1-2; 7 nucleotides agree with TRBD1. Source material: naive CD4+ T cells sorted from blood. Subset indicated: CD45RA+ positively selected. The TCR originated in a man aged 25 to 40 in good health. CDR3 region: CASSFTGASRSGHGYTF. CDR3 coding DNA: TGTGCCAGCAGCTTTACAGGGGCATCCCGTTCGGGACATGGCTACACCTTC.